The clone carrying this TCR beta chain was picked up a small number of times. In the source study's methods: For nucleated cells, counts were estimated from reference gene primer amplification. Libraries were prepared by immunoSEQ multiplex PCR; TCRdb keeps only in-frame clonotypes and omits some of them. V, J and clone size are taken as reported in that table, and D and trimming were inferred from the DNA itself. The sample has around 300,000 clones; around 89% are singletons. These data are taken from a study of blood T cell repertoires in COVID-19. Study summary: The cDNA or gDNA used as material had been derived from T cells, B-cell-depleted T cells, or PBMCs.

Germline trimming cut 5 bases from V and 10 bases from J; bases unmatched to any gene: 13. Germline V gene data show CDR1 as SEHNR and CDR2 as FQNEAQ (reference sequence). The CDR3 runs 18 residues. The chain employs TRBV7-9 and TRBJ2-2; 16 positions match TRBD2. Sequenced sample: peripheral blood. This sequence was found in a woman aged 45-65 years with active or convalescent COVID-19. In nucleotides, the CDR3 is TGTGCCAGCAGCCTGGGACTAGCGGGAGGGTTTTATCATGAGGAGCTGTTTTTT. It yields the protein CASSLGLAGGFYHEELFF.